The T cell receptor beta chain described here comes from a study of blood T cell repertoires in COVID-19. At the level of the study: Samples of COVID-19 (acute and convalescent) were obtained from the United States, Italy and Spain. T cells, B-cell-depleted T cells, or PBMCs supplied cDNA or gDNA.

The CDR3 loop spans 16 amino acids. Only in-frame clones appear in the TCRdb table, and some are missing; sequencing was by immunoSEQ multiplex PCR. Altogether 50,000 to 85,000 clones are present, about 82% being singletons, with the ten largest covering around 9.7%. This clonotype was obtained from a human donor in a cohort sampled during active COVID-19. The sequenced sample was peripheral blood. This rearrangement joins TRBV12-2 to TRBJ2-7; TRBD1, the table's D call, was not compared with the DNA. TRBV12-2 is termed a pseudogene. CDR3 in DNA: TGTGCAAGTCGCTTAAAAGGGACAGGGAGATCCTACGAGCAGTACTTC. Its translation is CASRLKGTGRSYEQYF.